Below are 19 T cell receptor beta chains sequenced from a single sample in a study of blood T cell repertoires in COVID-19. Measured with immunoSEQ multiplex PCR; TCRdb has only the in-frame clones, and not every one. The sample holds 140,000 to 150,000 clones, approximately 88% seen once. What was sequenced was peripheral blood. The receptors shown here come from an older man with acute or convalescent COVID-19.

This chain uses TRBV7-9 with TRBJ2-5, with TRBD1 matching 7 bases. Per germline, CDR1 SEHNR and CDR2 FQNEAQ (reference sequence). The CDR3 is 14 amino acids. The V segment lost 1 base and the J segment 1 base; nucleotides outside the gene matches: 0. CDR3 amino acids: CASSLDRGQETQYF. The CDR3 coding sequence is TGTGCCAGCAGCTTAGACAGGGGCCAAGAGACCCAGTACTTC.

The V call is TRBV5-4, the J call TRBJ2-4; 9 nucleotides align to TRBD2. In germline, CDR1 is SGHNT, CDR2 YYREEE (reference sequence). The CDR3 is 14 residues long. Unmatched junction bases numbered 1, after V lost 1 base and J lost 5 bases. The CDR3 DNA reads TGTGCCAGCAGCTTGCAGCGGGGGGAAAACATTCAGTACTTC. Protein product: CASSLQRGENIQYF.

V and J are TRBV24-1 and TRBJ2-3; D uncertain. Trimming removed 6 bases at V and 4 bases at J, with 10 bases between. Germline CDR1 reads KGHDR; CDR2 reads SFDVKD. The CDR3 has 13 amino acids. The CDR3 nucleotides are TGTGCCACCAGTAATGGCCCCCCAGATACGCAGTATTTT. Its protein product is CATSNGPPDTQYF.

In its sample, this clone was seen once. The V call is TRBV7-2, the J call TRBJ1-2; TRBD1 matches at 9 bases. The V and J ends lost 5 bases and 6 bases, in that order; junction bases with no gene match: 1. CDR3 length: 12 residues. Germline V lookup: CDR1 SGHTA, CDR2 FQGNSA. The CDR3 DNA reads TGTGCCAGCAGCAGGACAGGGGATGGCTACACCTTC. It is translated as CASSRTGDGYTF.

V and J are TRBV7-9 and TRBJ2-1, with 8 positions matching TRBD2. The V gene's germline CDR1 is SEHNR and CDR2 FQNEAQ (reference sequence). The J segment lost 4 bases and the V segment lost 1 base, leaving 0 bases of the junction unmatched. The CDR3 has 14 residues. CDR3: CASSLGLAYNEQFF. The CDR3 bases are TGTGCCAGCAGCTTAGGACTAGCGTACAATGAGCAGTTCTTC.

The J gene is TRBJ2-3, the V gene TRBV7-2, with a possible D match to TRBD2 (6 bases). The CDR3 sequence is 14 residues long. With 4 bases removed from V and 4 bases from J, the gap between germline ends came to 12 bases. Per the germline V gene, CDR1 is SGHTA and CDR2 is FQGNSA. The CDR3 bases are TGTGCCAGCAGCTCGCAACTAGCCTCAGATACGCAGTATTTT. Translating it yields CASSSQLASDTQYF.

The gene calls are TRBV7-2 and TRBJ2-3; 14 nucleotides match TRBD2. The trim removed 2 bases at V and 1 base at J, leaving 5 bases unmatched. Germline V CDR1 and CDR2: SGHTA, FQGNSA. The CDR3 length is 18 residues. The chain's CDR3 is CASSLTGLAGGRTDTQYF. CDR3 nucleotide sequence: TGTGCCAGCAGCTTAACTGGACTAGCGGGAGGACGCACAGATACGCAGTATTTT.

The chain employs TRBV18 and TRBJ1-1; D possibly corresponds to TRBD1 (6 bases). From germline, CDR1 is KGHSH and CDR2 LQKENI. The CDR3 is 13 residues long. Deletions cut 5 bases from V and 5 bases from J, with 12 bases between. The CDR3 DNA reads as TGTGCCAGCTCAAGAAACAGGGAAACTGAAGCTTTCTTT. It specifies CASSRNRETEAFF.

The chain carries TRBV29-1 and TRBJ2-7; the match to TRBD1 covers 7 bases. There are 10 residues in the CDR3. Germline values: CDR1 SQVTM, CDR2 ANQGSEA. With V trimmed by 6 bases and J by 6 bases, 2 bases remained unmatched. DNA for the CDR3: TGCAGCGTCCCAGGGGGCGAGCAGTACTTC. Amino acids: CSVPGGEQYF.

The sample holds one count of this clone. The chain links TRBV19 to TRBJ1-1; D uncertain. The CDR3 runs 12 residues. Germline V gives CDR1 LNHDA, CDR2 SQIVND (reference sequence). V dropped 3 bases and J dropped 11 bases, with 13 bases sitting between them. CDR3 in amino acids: CASSIEAQRAFF. In DNA form, the CDR3 reads TGTGCCAGTAGTATCGAGGCCCAGCGGGCTTTCTTT.

This chain links TRBV27 with TRBJ1-1, with 9 bases identical to TRBD1. With 5 bases clipped from V and 2 bases from J, the junction kept 3 bases outside the gene matches. This CDR3 region has 14 residues. The germline V gene encodes CDR1 MNHEY and CDR2 SMNVEV (reference sequence). The CDR3 here is CASSTGGFNTEAFF. CDR3 nucleotide sequence: TGTGCCAGCAGTACAGGGGGCTTCAACACTGAAGCTTTCTTT.

The chain has TRBV7-9 and TRBJ1-4, with TRBD1 matching over 9 bases. The CDR3 length is 15 residues. Losses at the gene ends were 5 bases for V and 7 bases for J; bases not matched to a gene: 8. Germline V lookup: CDR1 SEHNR, CDR2 FQNEAQ (reference sequence). In DNA, the CDR3 is TGTGCCAGCAGCCTGGCGACAGGGGGGAGTGAAAAACTGTTTTTT. As protein: CASSLATGGSEKLFF.

The chain has TRBV19 and TRBJ1-5; 7 bases match TRBD1. This CDR3 spans 17 amino acids. The trim removed 5 bases at V and 0 bases at J, leaving 10 bases unmatched. The V gene's germline CDR1 is LNHDA and CDR2 SQIVND (reference sequence). The CDR3: CASSPHTGTDSNQPQHF. The CDR3 nucleotides are TGTGCCAGTAGTCCTCACACCGGGACAGATAGCAATCAGCCCCAGCATTTT.

CDR3 residues: CASSQDRTSYNEQFF. CDR3 nucleotides: TGCGCCAGCAGCCAAGACAGAACTAGCTACAATGAGCAGTTCTTC. The V call is TRBV4-1, the J call TRBJ2-1; D is perhaps TRBD2 (5 bases). Trimming left V 0 bases short and J 3 bases short, with 9 bases between. This CDR3 spans 15 amino acids. Germline CDR1 reads MGHRA; CDR2 reads YSYEKL.

The rearrangement joins TRBV18 to TRBJ2-1; possibly TRBD2 for D (5 bases). Germline lookup yields CDR1 KGHSH and CDR2 LQKENI. The V gene lost 3 bases and the J gene lost 9 bases, with 15 bases spanning the gap. The CDR3 is made up of 14 amino acids. CDR3 DNA sequence: TGTGCCAGCTCACCCGGACTCCAAGACGTTGAGCAGTTCTTC. Translated, it gives CASSPGLQDVEQFF.

The chain uses TRBV7-9 and TRBJ1-2, with a weak D call TRBD1 (5 bases). The V gene lost 1 base and the J gene lost 4 bases, with 16 bases spanning the gap. The CDR3 is made up of 16 amino acids. Germline CDR1 and CDR2: SEHNR and FQNEAQ (reference sequence). CDR3 DNA sequence: TGTGCCAGCAGCTTAGATCTGGGGGGAAGAGGCTATGGCTACACCTTC. It yields the protein CASSLDLGGRGYGYTF.

J is TRBJ2-2 and V is TRBV6-5; 8 bases are a match to TRBD2. CDR3 length equals 15 residues. Germline V gives CDR1 MNHEY, CDR2 SVGAGI. The trim removed 2 bases at V and 1 base at J, leaving 0 bases unmatched. CDR3 loop: CASSYAGGNTGELFF. In nucleotides, the CDR3 is TGTGCCAGCAGTTACGCGGGAGGGAACACCGGGGAGCTGTTTTTT.

The gene calls are TRBV2 and TRBJ1-1; D is uncertain. This CDR3 comprises 16 residues. V dropped 0 bases and J dropped 0 bases, with 11 bases sitting between them. Germline CDR1 reads SNHLY; CDR2 reads FYNNEI. This chain's CDR3 is CASSEATRIVNTEAFF. CDR3 bases: TGTGCCAGCAGTGAAGCTACTAGGATTGTGAACACTGAAGCTTTCTTT.

This clone was recorded only once. The rearrangement links TRBV14 to TRBJ1-4; 7 bases agree with TRBD1. Germline values: CDR1 SGHDN, CDR2 FVKESK. V shed 1 base and J 2 bases; nucleotides not matched to a gene: 4. There are 16 residues in the CDR3. The CDR3 coding sequence is TGTGCCAGCAGCCAAGTAGGGGGCAATACTAATGAAAAACTGTTTTTT. Translated, it gives CASSQVGGNTNEKLFF.